This TCR beta chain appears in the sequencing data of a study of T cell responses to AZD1222 COVID-19 vaccine. Whole-study findings and limits: The study reported that nearly half of spike-specific TCRs target unmutated variant regions.

About this clone itself: Antigen specificity is unknown.

TCRdb's table, derived via immunoSEQ multiplex PCR, lists solely in-frame clones and lacks some. The data show more than 85,000 clones, 91% seen once. This CDR3 contains 15 residues. Germline-derived CDR1 and CDR2 are MNHNS and SASEGT. The V and J ends lost 3 bases and 1 base respectively, with 12 bases between them. This TCR derives from an adult in good health. The sequencing here drew on peripheral blood, taken on day 0 of AZD1222 vaccination. The rearrangement links TRBV6-1 to TRBJ1-1, with D maybe TRBD1 (6 bases). The CDR3 loop reads CASSDGGRGNTEAFF. The CDR3 DNA reads as TGTGCCAGCAGTGATGGGGGCAGGGGGAACACTGAAGCTTTCTTT.